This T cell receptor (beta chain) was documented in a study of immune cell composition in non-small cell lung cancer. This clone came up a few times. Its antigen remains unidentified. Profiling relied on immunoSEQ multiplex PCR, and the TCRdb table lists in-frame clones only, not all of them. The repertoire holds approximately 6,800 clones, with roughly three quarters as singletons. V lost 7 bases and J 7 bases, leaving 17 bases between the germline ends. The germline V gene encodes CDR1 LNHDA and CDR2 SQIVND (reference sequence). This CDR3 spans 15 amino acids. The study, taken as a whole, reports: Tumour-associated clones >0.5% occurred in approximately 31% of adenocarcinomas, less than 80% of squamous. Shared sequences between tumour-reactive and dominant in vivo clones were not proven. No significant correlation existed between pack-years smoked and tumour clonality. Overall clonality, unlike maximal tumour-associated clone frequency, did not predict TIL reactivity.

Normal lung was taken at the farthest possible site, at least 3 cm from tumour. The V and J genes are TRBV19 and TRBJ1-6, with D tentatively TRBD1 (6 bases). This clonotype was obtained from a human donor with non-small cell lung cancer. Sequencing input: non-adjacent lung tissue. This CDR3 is CASKSPDRTNSPLHF. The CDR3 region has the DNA TGTGCCAGTAAAAGCCCTGACAGGACGAATTCACCCCTCCACTTT.